This T cell receptor beta chain is from a study of a mutant IDH1 vaccine in newly diagnosed glioma. Overall study: Sex distribution of treated patients was around 62% male and 37.5% female; mean age was around 40 years. Former treatment meant radiotherapy, temozolomide, or both; the majority had gotten both.

Study-wide points: The occurrence of vaccine-induced immune responses was seen in over 85% of patients.

This CDR3 comprises 14 residues. CDR1 and CDR2 (germline): MNHEY, SMNVEV (reference sequence). V shed 2 bases and J shed 5 bases, with 12 bases lying between them. The data were produced by immunoSEQ multiplex PCR, yet TCRdb's version contains in-frame clones alone and is incomplete. The table lists about 59,000 clones, about nine tenths of them singletons, with 2.5% to 3% in the top ten. Described time point: baseline, week 1 (first vaccination visit). This sample's treatment: pre-vaccination baseline after standard-of-care therapy. As to this clone: Its antigen is still unknown.

The sample in question was PBMCs, obtained from a glioma patient treated with radiotherapy, temozolomide or both. The chain links TRBV27 to TRBJ1-1; D is ambiguous. This clonotype was obtained from a man aged 50 to 59 with glioma. CDR3 DNA: TGTGCCAGCAGTTTAGCCCGACTCGGGACTGAAGCTTTCTTT. Its translation is CASSLARLGTEAFF.